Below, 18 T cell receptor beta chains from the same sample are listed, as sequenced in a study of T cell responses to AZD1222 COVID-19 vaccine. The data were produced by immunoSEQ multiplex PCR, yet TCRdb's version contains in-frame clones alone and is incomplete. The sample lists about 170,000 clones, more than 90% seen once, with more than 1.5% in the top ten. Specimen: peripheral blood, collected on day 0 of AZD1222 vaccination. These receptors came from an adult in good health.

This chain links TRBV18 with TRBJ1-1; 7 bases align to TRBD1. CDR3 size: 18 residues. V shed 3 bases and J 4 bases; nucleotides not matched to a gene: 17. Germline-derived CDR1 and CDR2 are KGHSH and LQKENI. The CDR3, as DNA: TGTGCCAGCTCACCCCCGGGGAGGGGGCGAGTTGTTGGCACTGAAGCTTTCTTT. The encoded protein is CASSPPGRGRVVGTEAFF.

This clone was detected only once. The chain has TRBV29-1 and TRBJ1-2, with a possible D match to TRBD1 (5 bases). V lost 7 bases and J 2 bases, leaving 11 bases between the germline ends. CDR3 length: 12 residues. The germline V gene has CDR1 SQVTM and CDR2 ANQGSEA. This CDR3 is CSGQSNNYGYTF. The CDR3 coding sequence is TGCAGCGGACAGTCCAACAACTATGGCTACACCTTC. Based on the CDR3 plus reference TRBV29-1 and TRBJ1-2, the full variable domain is SAVISQKPSRDICQRGTSLTIQCQVDSQVTMMFWYRQQPGQSLTLIATANQGSEATYESGFVIDKFPISRPNLTFSTLTVSNMSPEDSSIYLCSGQSNNYGYTFGSGTRLTVV.

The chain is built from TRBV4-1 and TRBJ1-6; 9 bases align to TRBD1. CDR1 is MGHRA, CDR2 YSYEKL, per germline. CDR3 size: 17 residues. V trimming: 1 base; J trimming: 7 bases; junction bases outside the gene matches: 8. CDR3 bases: TGCGCCAGCAGCCAAGCTGGGACAGGGTCAAGGAATTCACCCCTCCACTTT. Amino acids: CASSQAGTGSRNSPLHF.

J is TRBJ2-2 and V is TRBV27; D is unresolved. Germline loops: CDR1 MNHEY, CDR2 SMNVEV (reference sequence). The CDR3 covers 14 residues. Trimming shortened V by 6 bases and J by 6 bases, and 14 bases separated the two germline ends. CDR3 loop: CASSLALRPGELFF. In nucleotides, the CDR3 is TGTGCCAGCAGCCTGGCACTAAGACCCGGGGAGCTGTTTTTT.

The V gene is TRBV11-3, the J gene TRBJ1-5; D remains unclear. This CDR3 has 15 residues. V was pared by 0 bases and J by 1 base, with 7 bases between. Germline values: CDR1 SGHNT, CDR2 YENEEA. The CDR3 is CASSLDPRSNQPQHF. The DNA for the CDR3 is TGTGCCAGCAGCTTAGATCCCCGAAGCAATCAGCCCCAGCATTTT.

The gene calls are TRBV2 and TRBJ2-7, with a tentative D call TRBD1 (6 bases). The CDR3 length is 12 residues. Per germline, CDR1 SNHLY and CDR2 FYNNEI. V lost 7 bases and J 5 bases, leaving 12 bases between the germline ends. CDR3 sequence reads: CASNTGSNEQYF. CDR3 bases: TGTGCCAGCAACACAGGGAGCAACGAGCAGTACTTC.

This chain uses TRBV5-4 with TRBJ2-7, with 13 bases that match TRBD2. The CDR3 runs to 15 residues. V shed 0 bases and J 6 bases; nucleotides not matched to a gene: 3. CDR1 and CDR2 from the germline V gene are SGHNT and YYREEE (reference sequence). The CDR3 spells CASSLGLAGGSEQYF. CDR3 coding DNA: TGTGCCAGCAGCTTGGGACTAGCGGGAGGTTCCGAGCAGTACTTC.

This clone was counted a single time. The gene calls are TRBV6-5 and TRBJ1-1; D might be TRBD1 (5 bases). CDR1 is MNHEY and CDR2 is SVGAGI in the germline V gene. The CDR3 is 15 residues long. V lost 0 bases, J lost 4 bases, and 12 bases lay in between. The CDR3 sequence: CASSYSVRVGTEAFF. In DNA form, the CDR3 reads TGTGCCAGCAGTTACTCCGTCAGGGTGGGCACTGAAGCTTTCTTT.

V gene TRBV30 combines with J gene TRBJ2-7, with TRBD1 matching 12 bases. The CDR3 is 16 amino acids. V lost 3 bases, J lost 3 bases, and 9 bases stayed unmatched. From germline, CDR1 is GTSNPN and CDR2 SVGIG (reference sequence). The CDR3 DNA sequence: TGTGCCTGGAGAGGGGCGGGGACAGGGGGCTACTACGAGCAGTACTTC. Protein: CAWRGAGTGGYYEQYF.

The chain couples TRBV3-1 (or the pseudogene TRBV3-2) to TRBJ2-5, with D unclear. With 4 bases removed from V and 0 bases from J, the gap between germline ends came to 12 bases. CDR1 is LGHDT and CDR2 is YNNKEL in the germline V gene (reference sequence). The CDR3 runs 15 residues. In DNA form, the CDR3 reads TGTGCCAGCAGCCCCCGAAACCCGTACCAAGAGACCCAGTACTTC. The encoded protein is CASSPRNPYQETQYF.

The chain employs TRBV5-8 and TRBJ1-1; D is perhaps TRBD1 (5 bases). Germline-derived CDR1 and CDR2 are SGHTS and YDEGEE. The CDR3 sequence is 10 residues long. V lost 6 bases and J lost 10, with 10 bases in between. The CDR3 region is CASKGTGAFF. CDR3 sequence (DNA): TGTGCCAGCAAAGGGACCGGAGCTTTCTTT.

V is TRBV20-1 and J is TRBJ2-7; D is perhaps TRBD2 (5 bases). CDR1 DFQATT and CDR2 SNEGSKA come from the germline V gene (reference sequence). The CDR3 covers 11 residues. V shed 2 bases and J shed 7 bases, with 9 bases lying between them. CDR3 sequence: CSARRSGEQYF. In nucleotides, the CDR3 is TGCAGTGCTAGAAGGAGCGGAGAGCAGTACTTC.

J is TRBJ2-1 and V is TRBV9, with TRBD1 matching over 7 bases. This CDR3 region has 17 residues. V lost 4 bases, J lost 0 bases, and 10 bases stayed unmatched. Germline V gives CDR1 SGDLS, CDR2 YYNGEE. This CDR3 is CASSPRDSRSSYNEQFF. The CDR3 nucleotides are TGTGCCAGCAGCCCTAGGGACAGCAGAAGCTCCTACAATGAGCAGTTCTTC.

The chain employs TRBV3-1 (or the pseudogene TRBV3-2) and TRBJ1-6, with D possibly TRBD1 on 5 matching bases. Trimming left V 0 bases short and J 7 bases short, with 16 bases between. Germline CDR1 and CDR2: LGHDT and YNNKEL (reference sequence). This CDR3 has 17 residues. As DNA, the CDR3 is TGTGCCAGCAGCCAAGAAGGTTGGGGGGGAGACAATTCACCCCTCCACTTT. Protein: CASSQEGWGGDNSPLHF.

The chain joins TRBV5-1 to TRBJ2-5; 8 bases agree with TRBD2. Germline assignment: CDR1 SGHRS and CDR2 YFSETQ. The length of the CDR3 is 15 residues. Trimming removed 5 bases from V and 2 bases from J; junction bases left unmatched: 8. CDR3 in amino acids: CASRRAGVPQETQYF. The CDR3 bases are TGCGCCAGCAGACGAGCGGGAGTCCCACAAGAGACCCAGTACTTC. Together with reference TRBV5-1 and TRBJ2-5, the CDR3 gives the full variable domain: KAGVTQTPRYLIKTRGQQVTLSCSPISGHRSVSWYQQTPGQGLQFLFEYFSETQRNKGNFPGRFSGRQFSNSRSEMNVSTLELGDSALYLCASRRAGVPQETQYFGPGTRLLVL.

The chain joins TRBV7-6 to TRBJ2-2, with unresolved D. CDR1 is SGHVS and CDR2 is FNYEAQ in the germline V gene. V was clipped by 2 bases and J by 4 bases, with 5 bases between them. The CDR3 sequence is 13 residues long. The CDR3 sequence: CASSLTATGELFF. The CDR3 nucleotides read TGTGCCAGCAGCTTAACCGCCACCGGGGAGCTGTTTTTT.

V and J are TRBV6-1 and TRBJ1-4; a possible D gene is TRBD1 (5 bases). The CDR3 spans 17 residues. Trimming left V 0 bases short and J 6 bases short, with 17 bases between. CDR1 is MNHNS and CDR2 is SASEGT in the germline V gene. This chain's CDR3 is CASSEAPPRQWDEKLFF. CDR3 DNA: TGTGCCAGCAGTGAAGCACCCCCTAGACAGTGGGATGAAAAACTGTTTTTT.

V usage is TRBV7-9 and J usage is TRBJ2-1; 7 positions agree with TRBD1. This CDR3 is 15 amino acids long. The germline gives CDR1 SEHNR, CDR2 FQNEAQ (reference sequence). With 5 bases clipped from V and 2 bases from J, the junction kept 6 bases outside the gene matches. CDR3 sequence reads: CASSLDGQAYNEQFF. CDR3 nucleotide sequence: TGTGCCAGCAGCCTTGACGGACAGGCCTACAATGAGCAGTTCTTC.